Following are 24 T cell receptor beta chains from one sample sequenced in a study of cytomegalovirus exposure and HLA in healthy donors (dated by TCRdb to the late 2010s). Libraries were built with the immunoSEQ multiplex PCR assay. The immuneACCESS repertoire file appears here via TCRdb, limited to in-frame rearrangements. These files lack a portion of the clones; in checked studies, under half of the deficit traces to unresolved V genes, and the cause of the others is not known. This sample is represented by hundreds of thousands of clones; 75% to 90% of them were singletons. The biggest ten clones account for 5.5% to 6.5% of the sample. The sample was PBMCs. The receptors stem from a woman aged 18 to 35 in good health and CMV-seronegative.

The V and J genes are TRBV10-2 and TRBJ2-3, with D maybe TRBD2 (5 bases). The CDR3 contains 12 residues. The V end lost 6 bases, the J end lost 4 bases, and 8 bases lay between the germline ends. Germline loops: CDR1 WSHSY, CDR2 SAAADI. The CDR3 region is CASRLGADTQYF. CDR3 nucleotide sequence: TGCGCCAGCAGACTCGGGGCAGATACGCAGTATTTT.

This clone came up a few times. CDR3 amino acids: CASKSSGRTSTDTQYF. CDR3 sequence (DNA): TGTGCCAGCAAATCATCGGGGCGGACGAGCACAGATACGCAGTATTTT. The chain is built from TRBV7-2 and TRBJ2-3; the D gene could be TRBD1 or TRBD2 (5 bases each). This CDR3 has 16 residues. Germline V gives CDR1 SGHTA, CDR2 FQGNSA. Trimming cost V 7 bases and J 0 bases, with 17 bases left between them.

The chain is built from TRBV7-6 and TRBJ2-7, with D tentatively TRBD1 (5 bases). Germline V lookup: CDR1 SGHVS, CDR2 FNYEAQ. The germline V and J ends were trimmed by 1 base and 2 bases, with 9 bases remaining between them. The CDR3 spans 14 residues. CDR3 sequence reads: CASSLGRAAYEQYF. The DNA of the CDR3 is TGTGCCAGCAGCTTAGGCAGGGCCGCCTACGAGCAGTACTTC.

This sequence joins TRBV2 and TRBJ2-3; TRBD2 aligns across 10 bases. This CDR3 contains 16 residues. Germline V gene sequence: CDR1 SNHLY, CDR2 FYNNEI. V shed 5 bases, J shed 2 bases, and the junction held 7 bases outside the gene matches. The DNA for the CDR3 is TGTGCCAGCAGTTCTCAGCGGGAGGGCCCCACAGATACGCAGTATTTT. This codes for CASSSQREGPTDTQYF.

A single count supports this clone. The chain is built from TRBV28 and TRBJ1-5; D is unclear. Germline values: CDR1 MDHEN, CDR2 SYDVKM. This CDR3 comprises 14 residues. CDR3 sequence: CAGRPSYSNQPQHF. The CDR3 nucleotides are TGTGCGGGTCGACCGTCTTATAGCAATCAGCCCCAGCATTTT.

The V and J genes are TRBV5-1 and TRBJ2-5, with unresolved D. The CDR3 length is 13 residues. Germline V lookup: CDR1 SGHRS, CDR2 YFSETQ. Trimming took off 4 bases at V and 0 bases at J, with 7 bases between the two ends. In DNA form, the CDR3 reads TGCGCCAGCAGCAAGGATCACCAAGAGACCCAGTACTTC. It specifies CASSKDHQETQYF.

The chain uses TRBV2 and TRBJ2-2, with 7 nucleotides matching TRBD1. CDR1 and CDR2 (germline): SNHLY, FYNNEI. With V trimmed by 6 bases and J by 6 bases, 7 bases remained unmatched. The CDR3 has 14 amino acids. The CDR3 spells CASRRTGIAGELFF. DNA for the CDR3: TGTGCCAGCAGACGGACAGGAATCGCCGGGGAGCTGTTTTTT.

CDR3 sequence (DNA): TGCAGTGCAGTTGTTGGAAACACCATATATTTT. Its translation is CSAVVGNTIYF. This chain links TRBV20-1 with TRBJ1-3; D is ambiguous. V was clipped by 6 bases and J by 3 bases, with 6 bases between them. In germline, CDR1 is DFQATT, CDR2 SNEGSKA (reference sequence). The CDR3 totals 11 residues.

The chain combines TRBV6-6 with TRBJ1-2; maybe TRBD1 (6 bases). Deletions cut 6 bases from V and 4 bases from J, with 12 bases between. CDR3 length: 13 amino acids. Germline CDR1 is MNHNY and CDR2 is SVGAGI (reference sequence). The chain's CDR3 is CASRMRTVYGYTF. CDR3 in DNA: TGTGCCAGCAGGATGAGGACAGTCTATGGCTACACCTTC.

This sequence joins TRBV20-1 and TRBJ2-7; 7 bases fit TRBD2. The CDR3 is 11 amino acids. Germline V gene lookup returns CDR1 DFQATT and CDR2 SNEGSKA (reference sequence). V lost 6 bases and J lost 7; bases outside the gene matches: 6. In nucleotides, the CDR3 is TGCAGTGCCCGGACTAGTTGGGAGCAGTACTTC. As protein: CSARTSWEQYF.

The V gene is TRBV2, the J gene TRBJ1-5; 7 bases line up with TRBD1. This CDR3 region has 14 residues. The germline gives CDR1 SNHLY, CDR2 FYNNEI. V shed 7 bases and J 1 base; nucleotides not matched to a gene: 4. The CDR3 region is CASNDRVSNQPQHF. Here the CDR3 DNA reads TGTGCCAGCAACGACAGGGTGAGCAATCAGCCCCAGCATTTT.

The rearrangement links TRBV6-1 to TRBJ2-1; TRBD1 is a possible D gene (5 bases). V was pared by 8 bases and J by 7 bases, with 18 bases between. This CDR3 region has 14 residues. CDR1 and CDR2 (germline): MNHNS, SASEGT. The CDR3 loop reads CASGRQPTRNEQFF. The CDR3, as DNA: TGTGCCAGCGGTCGACAGCCGACCCGTAATGAGCAGTTCTTC.

The V call is TRBV12-5, the J call TRBJ2-1; weak D call: TRBD1 (6 bases). The V gene lost 2 bases and the J gene lost 6 bases, with 17 bases spanning the gap. Germline V lookup: CDR1 LGHNT, CDR2 FRNRAP. The CDR3 totals 16 residues. CDR3 loop: CASGLPNNRVSNEQFF. CDR3 nucleotides: TGTGCTAGTGGTTTGCCGAACAACAGGGTATCCAATGAGCAGTTCTTC. The entire variable domain, with the rest obtained from reference TRBV12-5 and TRBJ2-1, is as follows: DARVTQTPRHKVTEMGQEVTMRCQPILGHNTVFWYRQTMMQGLELLAYFRNRAPLDDSGMPKDRFSAEMPDATLATLKIQPSEPRDSAVYFCASGLPNNRVSNEQFFGPGTRLTVL.

This clone was seen once. J is TRBJ1-4 and V is TRBV5-1, with 7 bases lining up with TRBD1. The CDR3 is made up of 14 amino acids. The germline gives CDR1 SGHRS, CDR2 YFSETQ. V lost 4 bases and J lost 3; bases outside the gene matches: 3. CDR3 sequence: CASSEGAANEKLFF. As DNA, the CDR3 is TGCGCCAGCAGCGAGGGGGCGGCTAATGAAAAACTGTTTTTT.

This clone was seen just once. This chain connects TRBV7-7 to TRBJ2-2, with a weak D call TRBD1 (5 bases). Germline lookup yields CDR1 SSHAT and CDR2 FNYEAQ (reference sequence). This CDR3 has 14 amino acids. Trimming removed 5 bases from V and 5 bases from J, with 12 bases in between. This CDR3 reads CASSPVQGTGELFF. In DNA, the CDR3 is TGTGCCAGCAGCCCCGTCCAGGGAACCGGGGAGCTGTTTTTT.

V gene TRBV6-5 combines with J gene TRBJ2-7, with D uncertain. This CDR3 contains 13 residues. CDR1 is MNHEY and CDR2 is SVGAGI in the germline V gene. V shed 5 bases and J shed 1 base, with 9 bases lying between them. This CDR3 is CASSKTVSYEQYF. DNA for the CDR3: TGTGCCAGCAGTAAGACGGTTTCCTACGAGCAGTACTTC.

The chain uses TRBV13 and TRBJ2-1; the D is unclear. The CDR3 runs 12 residues. CDR1 is PRHDT and CDR2 is FYEKMQ in the germline V gene (reference sequence). Trimming took off 5 bases at V and 8 bases at J, with 10 bases between the two ends. CDR3 nucleotide sequence: TGTGCCAGCAGCACATCCGAGGATGAGCAGTTCTTC. This gives the protein CASSTSEDEQFF.

V gene TRBV2 combines with J gene TRBJ1-1, with D maybe TRBD1 (6 bases). Germline CDR1 and CDR2: SNHLY and FYNNEI. This CDR3 region has 14 residues. V was shortened by 4 bases and J by 4 bases, with 13 bases between the two germline ends. The CDR3 is CASSVQGQTTEAFF. CDR3 in DNA: TGTGCCAGCAGTGTTCAGGGACAAACCACTGAAGCTTTCTTT. The full variable domain, completed using reference TRBV2 and TRBJ1-1, is EPEVTQTPSHQVTQMGQEVILRCVPISNHLYFYWYRQILGQKVEFLVSFYNNEISEKSEIFDDQFSVERPDGSNFTLKIRSTKLEDSAMYFCASSVQGQTTEAFFGQGTRLTVV.

V is TRBV5-4 and J is TRBJ1-4; D may be TRBD1 (5 bases). With 0 bases removed from V and 8 bases from J, the gap between germline ends came to 14 bases. This CDR3 has 15 amino acids. Per germline, CDR1 SGHNT and CDR2 YYREEE (reference sequence). The chain's CDR3 is CASSLAGQGVEKLFF. In DNA, the CDR3 is TGTGCCAGCAGCTTGGCTGGCCAGGGAGTAGAAAAACTGTTTTTT.

CDR3 DNA sequence: TGCGCCAGCAGCTTGGATGGAATTTTGAGCAATCAGCCCCAGCATTTT. It codes for CASSLDGILSNQPQHF. This chain links TRBV5-1 with TRBJ1-5; no clear D. Trimming pared 0 bases from V and 1 base from J, leaving 11 bases between. This CDR3 has 16 residues. Germline loops: CDR1 SGHRS, CDR2 YFSETQ.

The table lists this clone with a few counts. V and J are TRBV2 and TRBJ1-5; tentatively, D is TRBD1 (5 bases). Trimming pared 4 bases from V and 1 base from J, leaving 8 bases between. Germline CDR1 SNHLY, CDR2 FYNNEI. This CDR3 spans 14 amino acids. In DNA, the CDR3 is TGTGCCAGCAGTGTACAGGCCAGCAATCAGCCCCAGCATTTT. Protein product: CASSVQASNQPQHF.

The chain links TRBV10-2 to TRBJ1-1; D not resolved. Per the germline V gene, CDR1 is WSHSY and CDR2 is SAAADI. V lost 5 bases, J lost 4 bases, and 14 bases lay in between. The length of the CDR3 is 14 residues. This CDR3 reads CASSNGQMGTEAFF. CDR3 sequence (DNA): TGCGCCAGCAGTAATGGCCAGATGGGCACTGAAGCTTTCTTT.

The chain links TRBV9 to TRBJ1-1; D ambiguous. The CDR3 extends over 15 amino acids. V lost 4 bases and J lost 0, with 13 bases in between. CDR1 is SGDLS, CDR2 YYNGEE, per germline. The DNA of the CDR3 is TGTGCCAGCAGCCCCCGACTACAATTGAACACTGAAGCTTTCTTT. Its protein product is CASSPRLQLNTEAFF.

The chain recombines TRBV7-6 with TRBJ1-1; possible D gene TRBD1, 5 bases. In germline, CDR1 is SGHVS, CDR2 FNYEAQ. The CDR3 spans 14 residues. The V gene lost 5 bases and the J gene lost 1 base, with 11 bases spanning the gap. The CDR3 spells CASSRGRWNTEAFF. The CDR3 coding sequence is TGTGCCAGCAGCAGGGGCAGGTGGAACACTGAAGCTTTCTTT.